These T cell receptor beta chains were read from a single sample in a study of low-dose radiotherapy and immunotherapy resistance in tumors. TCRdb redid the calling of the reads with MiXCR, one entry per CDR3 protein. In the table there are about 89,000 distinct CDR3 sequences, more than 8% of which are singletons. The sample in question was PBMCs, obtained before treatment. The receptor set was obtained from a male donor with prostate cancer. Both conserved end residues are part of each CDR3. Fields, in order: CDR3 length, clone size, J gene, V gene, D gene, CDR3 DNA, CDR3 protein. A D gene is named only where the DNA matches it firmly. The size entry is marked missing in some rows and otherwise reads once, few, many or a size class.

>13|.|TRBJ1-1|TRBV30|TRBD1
TGTGCCTGGAGTTTACAGGGGGCCGGGGAAGCTTTCTTT
CAWSLQGAGEAFF
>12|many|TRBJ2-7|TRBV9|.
TGTGCCAGCAGCCCGGGGGGCGACGAGCAGTACTTC
CASSPGGDEQYF
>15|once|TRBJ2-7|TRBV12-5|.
TGTGCTAGTGGTTTGCATCTACGGGACTCCTACGAGCAGTACTTC
CASGLHLRDSYEQYF
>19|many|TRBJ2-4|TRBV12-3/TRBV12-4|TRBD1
TGTGCCAGCAGTCGCGCCGGGACAGAAAGGTTTCTAGCCAAAAACATTCAGTACTTC
CASSRAGTERFLAKNIQYF
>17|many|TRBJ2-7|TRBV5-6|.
TGTGCCAGCAGTTACTTTGGGGCGGACCTTCTCGGTAACGAGCAGTACTTC
CASSYFGADLLGNEQYF
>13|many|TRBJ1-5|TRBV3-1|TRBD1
TGTGCCAGCAGCCCGACAGGGAATCAGCCCCAGCATTTT
CASSPTGNQPQHF
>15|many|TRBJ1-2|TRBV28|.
TGTGCCAGCAGTTTAGCAGGCAGAGGAGACTATGGCTACACCTTC
CASSLAGRGDYGYTF
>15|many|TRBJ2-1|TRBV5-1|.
TGCGCCAGCAGCTTGGGGTCTAGCGCACACAATGAGCAGTTCTTC
CASSLGSSAHNEQFF
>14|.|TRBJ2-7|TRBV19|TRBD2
TGTGCCAGTAGTATCGAGCGGGGGGTCTACGAGCAGTACTTC
CASSIERGVYEQYF
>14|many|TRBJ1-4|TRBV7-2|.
TGTGCCAGCAGCTTAGTTGCGTCTGGGCGGGAACTGTTTTTT
CASSLVASGRELFF
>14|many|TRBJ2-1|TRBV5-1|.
TGCGCCAGCAGCGCGGGCCCTAACCTCAATGAGCAGTTCTTC
CASSAGPNLNEQFF
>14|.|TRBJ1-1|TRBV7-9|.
TGTGCCAGCAGCGAGAACACTGTGAACACTGAAGCTTTCTTT
CASSENTVNTEAFF
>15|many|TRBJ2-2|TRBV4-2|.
TGTGCCAGCAGCCAAGAGGGCATAAACACCGGGGAGCTGTTTTTT
CASSQEGINTGELFF
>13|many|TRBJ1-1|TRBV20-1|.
TGCAGTGCGAGGGACTTAGGACACACTGAAGCTTTCTTT
CSARDLGHTEAFF
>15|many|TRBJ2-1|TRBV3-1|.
TGTGCCAGCAGCCAAGGGGGCGGGAACAACAATGAGCAGTTCTTC
CASSQGGGNNNEQFF
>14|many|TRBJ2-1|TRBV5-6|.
TGTGCCAGCAGCCTCTACGTTGGCGACTATGAGCAGTTCTTC
CASSLYVGDYEQFF
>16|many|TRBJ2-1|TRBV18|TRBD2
TGTGCCAGCTCACCCGGGACTAGCGGGAGTAAAAATGAGCAGTTCTTC
CASSPGTSGSKNEQFF
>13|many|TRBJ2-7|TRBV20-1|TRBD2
TGCAGTGCTAGGGGACTAGAGCTAGGCGAGCAGTACTTC
CSARGLELGEQYF
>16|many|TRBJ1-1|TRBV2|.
TGTGCCAGCAGTGGAAGGCCTCGGGCTCAGAAGAATGAAGCTTTCTTT
CASSGRPRAQKNEAFF
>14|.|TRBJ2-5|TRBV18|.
TGTGCCAGCTCACCAGGGGTAGGAGGCGAGACCCAGTACTTC
CASSPGVGGETQYF
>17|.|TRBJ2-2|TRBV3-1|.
.
CASSPSLGTGELFFFFF
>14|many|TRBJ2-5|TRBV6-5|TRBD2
TGTGCCAGCAGTGGCGGGAGGACTGTCCAGACCCAGTACTTC
CASSGGRTVQTQYF
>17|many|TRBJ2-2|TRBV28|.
TGTGCCAGCAGCCAGATATACGCTTTCGCGAACACCGGGGAGCTGTTTTTT
CASSQIYAFANTGELFF
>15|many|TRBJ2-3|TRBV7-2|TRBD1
TGTGCCAGCAGCCCCCAGGGACAGGGCACAGATACGCAGTATTTT
CASSPQGQGTDTQYF
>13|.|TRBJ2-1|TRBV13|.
TGTGCCAGCAGCTTACCAGGTTACAATGAGCAGTTCTTC
CASSLPGYNEQFF
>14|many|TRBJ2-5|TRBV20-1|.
TGCAGTGCAGAAACAGGCGTTGGGAGAGAGACCCAGTACTTC
CSAETGVGRETQYF
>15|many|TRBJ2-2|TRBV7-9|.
TGTGCCAGCAGCTTAGTGTTCTCCGACACCGGGGAGCTGTTTTTT
CASSLVFSDTGELFF
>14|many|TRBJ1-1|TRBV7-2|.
TGTGCCAGCAGCCGGACCTCTTTGAACACTGAAGCTTTCTTT
CASSRTSLNTEAFF
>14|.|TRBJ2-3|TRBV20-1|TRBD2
TGCAGTGCTAGCGCTAGCGGGAGAACAGATACGCAGTATTTT
CSASASGRTDTQYF
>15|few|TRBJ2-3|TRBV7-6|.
TGTGCCAGCAGCTTACAGCACCAGAGCACAGATACGCAGTATTTT
CASSLQHQSTDTQYF
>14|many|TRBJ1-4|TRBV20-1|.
TGCATGAGTAAGCTTGACGCAACTAATGAAAAACTGTTTTTT
CMSKLDATNEKLFF
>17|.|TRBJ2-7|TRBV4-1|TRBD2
TGCGCCAGCAGCAAAGGACTAGCGGGAGGGACCTCCTACGAGCAGTACTTC
CASSKGLAGGTSYEQYF
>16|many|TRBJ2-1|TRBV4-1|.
TGTGCCAGCAGCCAAGATCAACTCACAGGAGGGGGTGAGCAGTTCTTC
CASSQDQLTGGGEQFF
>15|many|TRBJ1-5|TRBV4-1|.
TGCGCCAGCAGCCAGGGACACAGGAACAATCAGCCCCAGCATTTT
CASSQGHRNNQPQHF
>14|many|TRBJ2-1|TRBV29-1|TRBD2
TGCAGCGTTGAGGCGGGAGCAACGCTCAATGAGCAGTTCTTC
CSVEAGATLNEQFF
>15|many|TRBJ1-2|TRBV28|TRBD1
TGTGCCAGCAGTTTATCCAATACAGGGGTTTATGGCTACACCTTC
CASSLSNTGVYGYTF
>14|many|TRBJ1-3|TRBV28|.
TGTGCCAGCCATGAGACGTTCTCTGGAAACACCATATATTTT
CASHETFSGNTIYF
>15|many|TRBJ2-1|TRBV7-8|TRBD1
TGTGCCAGCAGCTCCGGGACAGGGTCCTACAATGAGCAGTTCTTC
CASSSGTGSYNEQFF
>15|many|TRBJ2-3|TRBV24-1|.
TGTGCCACCAGTGATTTTAGCGCAGGCACAGATACGCAGTATTTT
CATSDFSAGTDTQYF
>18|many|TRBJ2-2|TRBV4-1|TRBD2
TGCGCCAGCAGCCAATTCGTCCGGGACTACCCGAACACCGGGGAGCTGTTTTTT
CASSQFVRDYPNTGELFF
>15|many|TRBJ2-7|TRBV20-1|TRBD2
TGCAGTGCTAGAGATCCCAGCGGGGGATCCTACGAGCAGTACTTC
CSARDPSGGSYEQYF
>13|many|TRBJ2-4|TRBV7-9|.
TGTGCCAGCAGTCAAGGGGCCCAAAACATTCAGTACTTC
CASSQGAQNIQYF
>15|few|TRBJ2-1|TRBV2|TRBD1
TGTGCCAGCAGCCCCGGGACAGGGGGAGTCAATGAGCAGTTCTTC
CASSPGTGGVNEQFF
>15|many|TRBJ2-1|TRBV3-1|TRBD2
TGTGCCAGCAGCCAAGCAACTCTGGGAGGGAATGAGCAGTTCTTC
CASSQATLGGNEQFF
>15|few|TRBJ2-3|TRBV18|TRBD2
TGTGCCAGCTCATCCCTAGCGGGAGGCACAGATACGCAGTATTTT
CASSSLAGGTDTQYF
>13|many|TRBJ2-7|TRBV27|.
TGTGCCAGCAGTTTCCTTTCCTCCTACGAGCAGTACTTC
CASSFLSSYEQYF
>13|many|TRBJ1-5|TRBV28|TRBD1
TGTGCCACCTCGGGACAGGGGAGAGAAACCCAGCATTTT
CATSGQGRETQHF
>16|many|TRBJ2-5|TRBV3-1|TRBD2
TGTGCCAGCACCCAACAGGGGACTAGCGGGACAAAGACCCAGTACTTC
CASTQQGTSGTKTQYF
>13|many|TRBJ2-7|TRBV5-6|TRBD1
TGTGCCAGCAGCGTGGGGACAGCTTACGAGCAGTACTTC
CASSVGTAYEQYF
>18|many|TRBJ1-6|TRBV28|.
TGTGCCAGCAGTTTGCCCGGGGACATGGTAGTCCTTAATTCACCCCTCCACTTT
CASSLPGDMVVLNSPLHF
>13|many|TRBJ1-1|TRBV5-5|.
TGTGCCAGCAGCTTGCTCCTGAACACTGAAGCTTTCTTT
CASSLLLNTEAFF
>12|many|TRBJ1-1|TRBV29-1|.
TGCAGCGTCGGAGGGGTAAGCACTGAAGCTTTCTTT
CSVGGVSTEAFF
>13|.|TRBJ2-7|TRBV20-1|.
TGCAGTGCTAATGAGGGGGAATCTTACGAGCAGTACTTC
CSANEGESYEQYF
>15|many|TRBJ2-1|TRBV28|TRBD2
TGTGCCAGCAGTTTAGCACTAGCGGGAGTAGATGAGCAGTTCTTC
CASSLALAGVDEQFF
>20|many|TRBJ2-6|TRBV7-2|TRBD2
TGTGCCAGCAGCGCTTGGACTAGCCTATGGTCGCGGCCTGGGGCCAACGTCCTGACTTTC
CASSAWTSLWSRPGANVLTF
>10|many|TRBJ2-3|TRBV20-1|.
TGCAGTGCCTCATCCCATACGCAGTATTTT
CSASSHTQYF
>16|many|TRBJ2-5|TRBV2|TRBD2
TGTGCCAGCAGCGAAGGGACTAGCGGGAGAGGGGAGACCCAGTACTTC
CASSEGTSGRGETQYF
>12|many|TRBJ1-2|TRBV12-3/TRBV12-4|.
TGTGCCAGCACCGTGGGGGTCTATGGCTACACCTTC
CASTVGVYGYTF